This T cell receptor beta chain was recorded in a study of blood T cell repertoires in COVID-19. Study at large: Some COVID-19 samples were acute and others convalescent; all came from the United States, Italy and Spain. In each case, the material was cDNA or gDNA derived from T cells, B-cell-depleted T cells, or PBMCs.

The V gene's germline CDR1 is LGHDT and CDR2 YNNKEL (reference sequence). The V and J ends lost 4 bases and 2 bases respectively, with 7 bases between them. This CDR3 spans 13 amino acids. Seattle enrolled patients during active infection and tracked them longitudinally. Per the original methods: Estimation of nucleated cell counts relied on the amplification of reference gene primers. Method: immunoSEQ multiplex PCR; TCRdb's copy keeps in-frame clones and lacks some. V, J and clone size are taken as reported in that table, and D and trimming were inferred from the DNA itself. The sample comprises about 180,000 clones, 83% of which are singletons, and 7.6% rests with the top ten.

What was sequenced was peripheral blood. The V and J genes are TRBV3-1 (or the pseudogene TRBV3-2) and TRBJ2-3, with D hard to call. The TCR was taken from a woman in her seventies with COVID-19, enrolled during active disease. CDR3 in DNA: TGTGCCAGCAGCCGCGCGCCCACAGATACGCAGTATTTT. Amino acids: CASSRAPTDTQYF.